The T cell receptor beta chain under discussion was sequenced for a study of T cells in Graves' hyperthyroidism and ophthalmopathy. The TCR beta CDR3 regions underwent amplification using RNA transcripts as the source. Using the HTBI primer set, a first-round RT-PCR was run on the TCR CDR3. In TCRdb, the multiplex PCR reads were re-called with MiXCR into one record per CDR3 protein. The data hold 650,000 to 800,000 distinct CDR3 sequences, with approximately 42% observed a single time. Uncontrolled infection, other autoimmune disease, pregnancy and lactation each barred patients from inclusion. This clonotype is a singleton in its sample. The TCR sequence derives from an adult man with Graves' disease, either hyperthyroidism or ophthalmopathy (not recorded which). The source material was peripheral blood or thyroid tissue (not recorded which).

The CDR3 loop reads CASSLGTPGQPQHF. Written as DNA, the CDR3 is TGTGCCAGCAGCTTAGGGACCCCGGGACAGCCCCAGCATTTT. The rearrangement uses TRBV7-3 and TRBJ1-5; possible D gene TRBD1, 5 bases. V dropped 2 bases and J dropped 7 bases, with 12 bases sitting between them. The germline gives CDR1 SGHTA, CDR2 FQGTGA. The CDR3 has 14 amino acids.